The 2 T cell receptor beta chains listed next were all sequenced from one sample in a study of blood T cell repertoires in COVID-19. The protocol was immunoSEQ multiplex PCR, while the TCRdb copy is restricted to in-frame clones and leaves out a portion. The top ten clones hold under 3.5% of a sample with 100,000 or so clones, just over 85% of them seen once. Source material: PBMCs or T cells enriched from blood (not recorded which). These receptors were obtained from a woman aged 45 to 65 who had recovered from COVID-19.

This clone was counted a few times. CDR3 nucleotide sequence: TGTGCCAGCAGTGGAACAGGGTTCCAAGAGACCCAGTACTTC. This sequence encodes CASSGTGFQETQYF. The chain uses TRBV2 and TRBJ2-5; tentative D call: TRBD1 (6 bases). This CDR3 is built from 14 residues. CDR1 and CDR2 from the germline V gene are SNHLY and FYNNEI. Trimming stripped 4 bases from V and 1 base from J, with 10 bases between.

Concerning this clone itself: This specimen includes other DNA sequences encoding the same CDR3. This chain links TRBV2 with TRBJ1-6; D is perhaps TRBD1 (5 bases). Per the germline V gene, CDR1 is SNHLY and CDR2 is FYNNEI. V lost 3 bases and J 7 bases, leaving 7 bases between the germline ends. The CDR3 length is 13 residues. As DNA, the CDR3 is TGTGCCAGCAGTGAGGGGCAGAATTCACCCCTCCACTTT. This translates into CASSEGQNSPLHF.